Each of the 25 T cell receptor beta chains below was sequenced from the same sample in a study of T cells after yellow fever vaccination. TCRdb reanalysed the 5' RACE reads using MiXCR and keeps one entry per CDR3 protein. The data show hundreds of thousands of distinct CDR3 sequences, with more than 9% seen just once and about 15% held by the top ten. The sequencing here drew on PBMCs, taken on the day of the yellow fever booster vaccination. These receptor sequences come from a man in his thirties or forties who received the YFV17D yellow fever vaccine.

This clonotype was observed a few times. This chain connects TRBV6-2 or TRBV6-3 to TRBJ2-5; D is unresolved. The V end was cut by 2 bases, the J end by 1 base, with 14 bases between. In germline, CDR1 is MNHEY, CDR2 SVGEGT. This CDR3 comprises 16 residues. The CDR3 sequence: CASSYSPGQPQETQYF. CDR3 DNA: TGTGCCAGCAGTTACAGTCCTGGGCAGCCCCAAGAGACCCAGTACTTC.

This clonotype has a handful of counts. V gene TRBV6-1 combines with J gene TRBJ2-2, with a weak D call TRBD2 (6 bases). Per the germline V gene, CDR1 is MNHNS and CDR2 is SASEGT. Trimming stripped 6 bases from V and 7 bases from J, with 15 bases between. The CDR3 extends over 14 amino acids. CDR3 sequence reads: CASRGGPGVGELFF. In DNA, the CDR3 is TGTGCCAGCAGGGGCGGCCCGGGGGTCGGGGAGCTGTTTTTT.

This chain links TRBV7-2 with TRBJ2-3; possible D gene TRBD2, 5 bases. In germline, CDR1 is SGHTA, CDR2 FQGNSA. The CDR3 totals 14 residues. Trimming pared 5 bases from V and 6 bases from J, leaving 15 bases between. CDR3 coding DNA: TGTGCCAGCAGCAGAACTAGAAACCCTGATACGCAGTATTTT. This encodes CASSRTRNPDTQYF. Combining the CDR3 with reference TRBV7-2 and TRBJ2-3 gives the whole variable domain GAGVSQSPSNKVTEKGKDVELRCDPISGHTALYWYRQSLGQGLEFLIYFQGNSAPDKSGLPSDRFSAERTGGSVSTLTIQRTQQEDSAVYLCASSRTRNPDTQYFGPGTRLTVL.

The J gene is TRBJ2-2, the V gene TRBV6-2 or TRBV6-3; 7 bases align to TRBD1. Germline-derived CDR1 and CDR2 are MNHEY and SVGEGT. With 6 bases clipped from V and 4 bases from J, the junction kept 8 bases outside the gene matches. This CDR3 contains 15 residues. CDR3 DNA sequence: TGTGCCAGCAGGCCCGACAGGGCGCGCACCGGGGAGCTGTTTTTT. This sequence encodes CASRPDRARTGELFF.

This clonotype was detected a few times. This rearrangement joins TRBV5-1 to TRBJ2-7; the D gene is possibly TRBD1 (5 bases). The germline V and J ends were trimmed by 2 bases and 5 bases, with 8 bases remaining between them. Germline V gives CDR1 SGHRS, CDR2 YFSETQ. This CDR3 comprises 12 residues. The CDR3 bases are TGCGCCAGCAGCTTTCAAGGGGACGAGCAGTACTTC. Translating it yields CASSFQGDEQYF.

The sample holds a few counts of this clonotype. The chain uses TRBV11-2 and TRBJ2-1; D is possibly TRBD2 (6 bases). This CDR3 spans 15 amino acids. In germline, CDR1 is SGHAT, CDR2 FQNNGV. V lost 0 bases and J 5 bases, leaving 11 bases between the germline ends. In nucleotides, the CDR3 is TGTGCCAGCAGCTTAGATAGGGCGGGAAACAATGAGCAGTTCTTC. Its protein is CASSLDRAGNNEQFF.

This clonotype has more than one count but fewer than ten. The V gene is TRBV11-2, the J gene TRBJ2-7, with TRBD2 identical over 11 bases. The V and J ends lost 6 bases and 2 bases, in that order; junction bases with no gene match: 6. Germline V CDR1 and CDR2: SGHAT, FQNNGV. The CDR3 sequence is 15 residues long. CDR3 bases: TGTGCCAGCAGGCGACTAGCGGGGCAGGCCTACGAGCAGTACTTC. The encoded protein is CASRRLAGQAYEQYF.

This clonotype has more than one count but fewer than ten. The chain combines TRBV7-9 with TRBJ2-7; the D gene could be TRBD1 or TRBD2 (6 bases each). Deletions cut 5 bases from V and 0 bases from J, with 14 bases between. The germline CDR1 and CDR2 sequences are SEHNR and FQNEAQ (reference sequence). The CDR3 has 15 residues. CDR3: CASSRRGPSSYEQYF. CDR3 nucleotide sequence: TGTGCCAGCAGCCGCCGGGGGCCCAGCTCCTACGAGCAGTACTTC.

V gene TRBV29-1 combines with J gene TRBJ2-3; no clear D. The germline V and J ends were trimmed by 4 bases and 0 bases, with 5 bases remaining between them. Germline V gene lookup returns CDR1 SQVTM and CDR2 ANQGSEA. This CDR3 is built from 12 residues. CDR3 sequence (DNA): TGCAGCGTTGTTCAAAGCACAGATACGCAGTATTTT. It is translated as CSVVQSTDTQYF.

This clonotype was recorded a few times. The V and J genes are TRBV30 and TRBJ2-3; 9 bases are a match to TRBD1. V lost 0 bases and J lost 3; bases outside the gene matches: 4. The germline V gene has CDR1 GTSNPN and CDR2 SVGIG (reference sequence). CDR3 length: 15 residues. In nucleotides, the CDR3 is TGTGCCTGGAGTGTAGGGACAGGGCGTACAGATACGCAGTATTTT. Its translation is CAWSVGTGRTDTQYF. The full variable domain, in which reference TRBV30 and TRBJ2-3 provide the parts outside the CDR3, is SQTIHQWPATLVQPVGSPLSLECTVEGTSNPNLYWYRQAAGRGLQLLFYSVGIGQISSEVPQNLSASRPQDRQFILSSKKLLLSDSGFYLCAWSVGTGRTDTQYFGPGTRLTVL.

This clonotype has just a few counts. The chain uses TRBV12-3 or TRBV12-4 and TRBJ1-5; 7 positions agree with TRBD1. The V and J ends lost 7 bases and 11 bases, in that order; junction bases with no gene match: 11. The CDR3 totals 13 residues. CDR3 in amino acids: CASKGTVTGAQHF. In nucleotides, the CDR3 is TGTGCCAGCAAAGGGACAGTGACAGGAGCCCAGCATTTT.

This clonotype was observed a handful of times. The chain is built from TRBV5-5 and TRBJ2-1; D remains unclear. Trimming took off 4 bases at V and 9 bases at J, with 8 bases between the two ends. Germline-derived CDR1 and CDR2 are SGHKS and YYEKEE (reference sequence). The length of the CDR3 is 11 residues. The DNA for the CDR3 is TGTGCCAGCAGCCGAGTAAGTGAGCAGTTCTTC. Translated, it gives CASSRVSEQFF.

The table lists this clonotype with a few counts. CDR3 sequence (DNA): TGTGCCACCAGCAGATCTCTAACACTATCGGAGTACGAGCAGTACTTC. This encodes CATSRSLTLSEYEQYF. The chain recombines TRBV15 with TRBJ2-7; D gene unclear. V was trimmed by 2 bases and J by 4 bases, leaving 18 bases between them. CDR3 size: 16 residues. CDR1 is LNHNV and CDR2 is YYDKDF in the germline V gene (reference sequence).

This clonotype has more than one count but fewer than ten. The DNA of the CDR3 is TGCAGTGCTAGAGATCGACCTCTCACCGGGGAGCTGTTTTTT. Its translation: CSARDRPLTGELFF. This chain uses TRBV20-1 with TRBJ2-2; D not resolved. CDR1 is DFQATT, CDR2 SNEGSKA, per germline (reference sequence). The V and J ends lost 0 bases and 4 bases respectively, with 9 bases between them. This CDR3 is built from 14 residues.

This clonotype was seen ten or more times. This chain uses TRBV5-1 with TRBJ2-1; tentatively, D is TRBD2 (6 bases). V was pared by 3 bases and J by 3 bases, with 22 bases between. The CDR3 extends over 18 amino acids. Germline V gene lookup returns CDR1 SGHRS and CDR2 YFSETQ. CDR3: CASSSSSPGRLLYNEQFF. CDR3 bases: TGCGCCAGCAGCTCAAGCTCTCCGGGGAGGTTGCTCTACAATGAGCAGTTCTTC. Drawing the rest from reference TRBV5-1 and TRBJ2-1, the complete variable domain is KAGVTQTPRYLIKTRGQQVTLSCSPISGHRSVSWYQQTPGQGLQFLFEYFSETQRNKGNFPGRFSGRQFSNSRSEMNVSTLELGDSALYLCASSSSSPGRLLYNEQFFGPGTRLTVL.

The V call is TRBV6-5, the J call TRBJ2-7; 13 nucleotides align to TRBD2. CDR1 is MNHEY, CDR2 SVGAGI, per germline. Trimming removed 4 bases from V and 6 bases from J; junction bases left unmatched: 6. The CDR3 totals 15 residues. CDR3 sequence: CASSFGTSGTREQYF. CDR3 coding DNA: TGTGCCAGCAGTTTCGGGACTAGCGGGACACGCGAGCAGTACTTC.

This sequence joins TRBV6-5 and TRBJ2-3; D uncertain. Trimming stripped 4 bases from V and 8 bases from J, with 16 bases between. The CDR3 has 14 residues. Germline CDR1 and CDR2: MNHEY and SVGAGI. CDR3 coding DNA: TGTGCCAGCAGTTTCCCCGGACCGGTCGGTACGCAGTATTTT. Translated, it gives CASSFPGPVGTQYF.

The chain joins TRBV7-9 to TRBJ2-6, with D maybe TRBD1 (6 bases). The germline gives CDR1 SEHNR, CDR2 FQNEAQ (reference sequence). V lost 5 bases and J 1 base, leaving 12 bases between the germline ends. This CDR3 region has 16 residues. The CDR3 DNA sequence: TGTGCCAGCAGCCGCGCCCAGGGGTCTGGGGCCAACGTCCTGACTTTC. This gives the protein CASSRAQGSGANVLTF.

In this sample, this clonotype turned up a few times. The V call is TRBV5-4, the J call TRBJ2-2; 8 bases line up with TRBD2. Germline V gene data show CDR1 as SGHNT and CDR2 as YYREEE (reference sequence). The ends lost 0 bases at V and 6 bases at J; junction bases unmatched: 10. CDR3 length: 17 residues. The chain's CDR3 is CASSLGGPTSGAGELFF. DNA of the CDR3: TGTGCCAGCAGCTTGGGGGGTCCAACTAGCGGAGCCGGGGAGCTGTTTTTT.

This chain joins TRBV4-2 and TRBJ1-6; TRBD1 aligns across 7 bases. V shed 4 bases and J 3 bases; nucleotides not matched to a gene: 12. CDR1 and CDR2 from the germline V gene are LGHNA and YNFKEQ. The CDR3 contains 18 residues. This CDR3 is CASSLNPGQKNYNSPLHF. CDR3 DNA: TGTGCCAGCAGCCTAAACCCGGGACAGAAAAACTATAATTCACCCCTCCACTTT.

The chain combines TRBV10-3 with TRBJ1-2, with 11 positions matching TRBD1. The CDR3 extends over 13 amino acids. From germline, CDR1 is ENHRY and CDR2 SYGVKD. Trimming took 8 bases from V and 7 from J; bases not matched to a gene: 6. CDR3 in amino acids: CAIGGQGAAGYTF. In DNA, the CDR3 is TGTGCCATCGGCGGACAGGGGGCGGCTGGCTACACCTTC.

This clonotype was seen more than once but under ten times. The genes are TRBV30 and TRBJ1-3; no reliable D call. The CDR3 contains 13 residues. Looked up from germline, CDR1 is GTSNPN and CDR2 is SVGIG (reference sequence). Trimming left V 4 bases short and J 0 bases short, with 7 bases between. The CDR3 sequence: CAWNLISGNTIYF. The CDR3 coding sequence is TGTGCCTGGAATCTGATCTCTGGAAACACCATATATTTT. Using reference TRBV30 and TRBJ1-3 for the parts outside the CDR3, the full variable domain is SQTIHQWPATLVQPVGSPLSLECTVEGTSNPNLYWYRQAAGRGLQLLFYSVGIGQISSEVPQNLSASRPQDRQFILSSKKLLLSDSGFYLCAWNLISGNTIYFGEGSWLTVV.

This clonotype was recorded a few times. The chain couples TRBV7-2 to TRBJ2-1, with a weak D call TRBD2 (6 bases). Trimming stripped 2 bases from V and 9 bases from J, with 11 bases between. CDR1 is SGHTA, CDR2 FQGNSA, per germline. The CDR3 extends over 13 amino acids. The chain's CDR3 is CASSLRRAIEQFF. For the CDR3, the DNA is TGTGCCAGCAGCTTACGGAGGGCCATTGAGCAGTTCTTC.

A few counts support this clonotype. V usage is TRBV20-1 and J usage is TRBJ2-1; TRBD2 matches at 12 bases. This CDR3 spans 15 amino acids. Germline lookup yields CDR1 DFQATT and CDR2 SNEGSKA (reference sequence). J gave up 7 bases and V 1 base, and 5 bases lay outside the gene matches. CDR3 sequence reads: CSARVTSGRWNEQFF. CDR3 coding DNA: TGCAGTGCTAGAGTTACTAGCGGGAGGTGGAATGAGCAGTTCTTC.

The chain uses TRBV18 and TRBJ1-4; TRBD1 matches 7 bases. Germline CDR1 reads KGHSH; CDR2 reads LQKENI. The CDR3 is 15 amino acids. Losses at the gene ends were 4 bases for V and 0 bases for J; bases not matched to a gene: 2. DNA for the CDR3: TGTGCCAGCTCACACGGGACAGCAACTAATGAAAAACTGTTTTTT. Its translation is CASSHGTATNEKLFF.